A single sample gave rise to the 14 T cell receptor beta chains below, sequenced in a study. Treg sorting used a CD4+CD25+CD127-/low gate. MiXCR was run by TCRdb on the 5' RACE reads, yielding one entry per CDR3 protein. The repertoire consists of approximately 50,000 distinct CDR3 sequences, with less than 30% occurring once and the leading ten covering approximately 2.2%. The material sequenced was tumor-infiltrating Tregs sorted from the breast tumor. The receptor set was obtained from a female donor with breast cancer.

This clonotype has more than one count but fewer than ten. The chain recombines TRBV5-1 with TRBJ2-7; no clear D gene. Germline V gives CDR1 SGHRS, CDR2 YFSETQ. With 4 bases removed from V and 0 bases from J, the gap between germline ends came to 11 bases. This CDR3 contains 14 residues. The chain's CDR3 is CASSGGLISYEQYF. Written as DNA, the CDR3 is TGCGCCAGCAGCGGTGGATTGATCTCCTACGAGCAGTACTTC.

This clonotype was seen at least ten times. The rearrangement uses TRBV4-1 and TRBJ2-7, with 9 bases that match TRBD1. Germline V gene lookup returns CDR1 MGHRA and CDR2 YSYEKL. The CDR3 sequence is 15 residues long. V dropped 4 bases and J dropped 3; count of bases not matched to a gene: 7. The CDR3 DNA reads as TGCGCCAGCAGCCCCCCGGGACAGGGATTCTACGAGCAGTACTTC. It specifies CASSPPGQGFYEQYF.

On this clonotype: This may be a read error, as it is one base from a much larger clone. It is likely a read error, because the conserved phenylalanine at the end of the CDR3 is missing. The chain employs TRBV5-1 and TRBJ2-1; D call uncertain. Germline lookup yields CDR1 SGHRS and CDR2 YFSETQ. The V and J ends lost 4 bases and 4 bases respectively, with 9 bases between them. This CDR3 is built from 13 residues. The CDR3 region is CASSRSLYNEQFC. Here the CDR3 DNA reads TGCGCCAGCAGCCGCTCCCTGTACAATGAGCAGTTCTGC.

The chain carries TRBV5-6 and TRBJ2-3, with 8 bases that match TRBD1. Germline values: CDR1 SGHDT, CDR2 YYEEEE. The CDR3 runs to 13 residues. V trimming: 4 bases; J trimming: 6 bases; junction bases outside the gene matches: 4. CDR3 nucleotides: TGTGCCAGCAGCGCGGACAGGGCGGATACGCAGTATTTT. It codes for CASSADRADTQYF.

In the case of this clonotype: The junction differs from germline at one of its ends, possibly a read error. The V gene is TRBV5-6, the J gene TRBJ2-1, with 11 bases identical to TRBD2. This CDR3 has 20 residues. CDR1 and CDR2 (germline): SGHDT, YYEEEE. CDR3 sequence (DNA): TGTGCCGGCAGCTTGGTAGGGACTAGCGGAGCTGACCTCTCCTACAATGAGCAGTTCTTC. This encodes CAGSLVGTSGADLSYNEQFF. The complete variable domain, with remaining parts taken from reference TRBV5-6 and TRBJ2-1, reads DAGVTQSPTHLIKTRGQQVTLRCSPKSGHDTVSWYQQALGQGPQFIFQYYEEEERQRGNFPDRFSGHQFPNYSSELNVNALLLGDSALYLCAGSLVGTSGADLSYNEQFFGPGTRLTVL.

The sample holds many counts of this clonotype. The chain uses TRBV4-3 and TRBJ2-3; D might be TRBD1 (6 bases). V was trimmed by 3 bases and J by 4 bases, leaving 11 bases between them. CDR3 length: 14 amino acids. Looked up from germline, CDR1 is LGHNA and CDR2 is YSLEER. CDR3 sequence reads: CASSHGAGADTQYF. The CDR3 DNA reads TGCGCCAGCAGCCATGGGGCAGGGGCAGATACGCAGTATTTT.

This sequence joins TRBV20-1 and TRBJ2-4; 9 nucleotides align to TRBD1. This CDR3 has 16 residues. With V trimmed by 5 bases and J by 4 bases, 12 bases remained unmatched. Germline V gene sequence: CDR1 DFQATT, CDR2 SNEGSKA (reference sequence). CDR3 residues: CSAPLPLDRGKNIQYF. In DNA, the CDR3 is TGCAGTGCTCCCCTCCCCCTGGACAGGGGTAAAAACATTCAGTACTTC.

This clonotype was found many times. CDR3 protein: CASSSLGVGQPQHF. The CDR3 DNA sequence: TGTGCCAGCAGTTCCCTGGGCGTGGGTCAGCCCCAGCATTTT. The chain joins TRBV12-3 or TRBV12-4 to TRBJ1-5, with unresolved D. This CDR3 has 14 residues. V gave up 4 bases and J gave up 6 bases, with 13 bases separating them.

This clonotype was detected ten times or more. DNA for the CDR3: TGTGCCATCAGTAAGCGGGAGGGCAATGAGCAGTTCTTC. Its translation: CAISKREGNEQFF. This chain links TRBV10-3 with TRBJ2-1; TRBD2 matches at 10 bases. V lost 5 bases and J lost 6; bases outside the gene matches: 1. Germline CDR1 ENHRY, CDR2 SYGVKD. The CDR3 totals 13 residues.

This chain links TRBV5-1 with TRBJ2-2; 11 bases line up with TRBD1. This CDR3 comprises 13 residues. Germline CDR1 reads SGHRS; CDR2 reads YFSETQ. V lost 7 bases to trimming and J lost 6 bases; unmatched junction nucleotides: 2. The CDR3 loop reads CASRDRGSGELFF. The CDR3 nucleotides read TGCGCCAGCCGGGACAGGGGGTCCGGGGAGCTGTTTTTT. The variable domain in full, completed from reference TRBV5-1 and TRBJ2-2, reads KAGVTQTPRYLIKTRGQQVTLSCSPISGHRSVSWYQQTPGQGLQFLFEYFSETQRNKGNFPGRFSGRQFSNSRSEMNVSTLELGDSALYLCASRDRGSGELFFGEGSRLTVL.

This chain links TRBV7-8 with TRBJ1-1; no reliable D call. This CDR3 comprises 13 residues. Germline V CDR1 and CDR2: SGHVS, FQNEAQ. V was clipped by 1 base and J by 5 bases, with 8 bases between them. As DNA, the CDR3 is TGTGCCAGCAGCTTAGTGACAAATACTGAAGCTTTCTTT. Translated: CASSLVTNTEAFF.

This chain uses TRBV20-1 with TRBJ1-2; D remains ambiguous. This CDR3 has 12 residues. Trimming took 5 bases from V and 4 from J, leaving 11 bases between them. CDR1 and CDR2 from the germline V gene are DFQATT and SNEGSKA (reference sequence). The CDR3: CSAVHGPYGYTF. CDR3 nucleotides: TGCAGTGCTGTCCACGGGCCCTATGGCTACACCTTC.

The chain uses TRBV29-1 and TRBJ1-1, with 11 bases lining up with TRBD1. J lost 4 bases, V lost 8 bases, and 6 bases had no gene match. The CDR3 loop spans 13 amino acids. Germline-derived CDR1 and CDR2 are SQVTM and ANQGSEA. The CDR3 DNA sequence: TGCAGCTATGGACAGGGGGCGAGCACTGAAGCTTTCTTT. It translates to CSYGQGASTEAFF.

A few counts support this clonotype. The gene calls are TRBV29-1 and TRBJ1-5; D gene uncertain. Germline-derived CDR1 and CDR2 are SQVTM and ANQGSEA. The germline V and J ends were trimmed by 5 bases and 4 bases, with 12 bases remaining between them. This CDR3 contains 13 residues. CDR3 in amino acids: CSVPRAPNQPQHF. CDR3 nucleotide sequence: TGCAGCGTTCCCCGGGCCCCTAATCAGCCCCAGCATTTT. Full variable domain (missing parts from reference TRBV29-1 and TRBJ1-5): SAVISQKPSRDICQRGTSLTIQCQVDSQVTMMFWYRQQPGQSLTLIATANQGSEATYESGFVIDKFPISRPNLTFSTLTVSNMSPEDSSIYLCSVPRAPNQPQHFGDGTRLSIL.